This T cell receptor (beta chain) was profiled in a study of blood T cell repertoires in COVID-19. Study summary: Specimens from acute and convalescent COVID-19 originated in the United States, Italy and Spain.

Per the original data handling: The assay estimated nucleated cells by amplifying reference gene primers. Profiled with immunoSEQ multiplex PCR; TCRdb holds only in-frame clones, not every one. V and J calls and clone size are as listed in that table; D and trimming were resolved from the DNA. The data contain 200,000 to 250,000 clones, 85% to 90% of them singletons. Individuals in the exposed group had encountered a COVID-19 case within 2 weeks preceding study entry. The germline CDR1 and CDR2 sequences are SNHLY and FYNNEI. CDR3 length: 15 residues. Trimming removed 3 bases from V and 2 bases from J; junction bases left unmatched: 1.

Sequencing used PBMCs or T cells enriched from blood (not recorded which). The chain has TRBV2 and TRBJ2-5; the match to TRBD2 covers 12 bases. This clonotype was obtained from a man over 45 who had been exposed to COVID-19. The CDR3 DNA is TGTGCCAGCAGTGAGACTAGCGGGGGACAAGAGACCCAGTACTTC. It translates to CASSETSGGQETQYF.